What follows are 2 T cell receptor beta chains derived from one specimen sequenced in a study of blood T cells in healthy people across ages. It was with a sample-barcoded 5' primer and a J-beta primer mix that a second PCR of roughly 6 to 11 cycles was run. Via MiXCR, TCRdb re-called the 5' RACE reads, giving one row per CDR3 protein. The profile shows 600,000 or so distinct CDR3 sequences, about 30% of them singletons. The sequenced sample was blood. The receptors come from an elderly woman in good health.

A remark on this clonotype: This may be a read error, as it is one base from a much larger clone. J is TRBJ2-1 and V is TRBV20-1; the D gene could be TRBD1 or TRBD2 (5 bases each). The CDR3 length is 10 residues. Germline V CDR1 and CDR2: DFQATT, SNEGSKA (reference sequence). The V gene lost 6 bases and the J gene lost 13 bases, with 13 bases spanning the gap. The DNA of the CDR3 is TGCAGTGCCGGAGACGGGACCCAGTTCTTC. Amino acid sequence: CSAGDGTQFF.

The rearrangement joins TRBV5-6 to TRBJ2-1; D is ambiguous. Germline V gene data show CDR1 as SGHDT and CDR2 as YYEEEE. The V gene lost 0 bases and the J gene lost 3 bases, with 7 bases spanning the gap. CDR3 length: 14 residues. CDR3 sequence reads: CASSLVGFYNEQFF. The CDR3 bases are TGTGCCAGCAGCTTGGTCGGATTCTACAATGAGCAGTTCTTC.